The clone carrying this TCR beta chain was found a few times. The data were obtained in a study of T cells in Graves' hyperthyroidism and ophthalmopathy. Amplification yielded TCR beta CDR3 regions, with RNA transcripts as the source. During a first-round RT-PCR of the TCR CDR3, the HTBI primer set was used. TCRdb used MiXCR to reprocess the multiplex PCR reads, holding one entry per CDR3 protein. This table has a few hundred thousand distinct CDR3 sequences, less than 15% appearing once. Newly diagnosed hyperthyroidism, duration under 2 months, in patients aged 18 to 65. Using 10 ml of fresh peripheral blood, PBMCs were prepared. The TCR originated in a man aged 30 to 39 with Graves' hyperthyroidism that later progressed to Graves' ophthalmopathy. The sequenced sample was blood.

In DNA form, the CDR3 reads TGCGCCAGCAGCTCGTTCAGGGGGAATGAAAAACTGTTTTTT. Translating gives CASSSFRGNEKLFF. This chain connects TRBV5-1 to TRBJ1-4; TRBD1 matches at 7 bases. This CDR3 has 14 residues. CDR1 SGHRS and CDR2 YFSETQ come from the germline V gene. V lost 3 bases to trimming and J lost 5 bases; unmatched junction nucleotides: 4.